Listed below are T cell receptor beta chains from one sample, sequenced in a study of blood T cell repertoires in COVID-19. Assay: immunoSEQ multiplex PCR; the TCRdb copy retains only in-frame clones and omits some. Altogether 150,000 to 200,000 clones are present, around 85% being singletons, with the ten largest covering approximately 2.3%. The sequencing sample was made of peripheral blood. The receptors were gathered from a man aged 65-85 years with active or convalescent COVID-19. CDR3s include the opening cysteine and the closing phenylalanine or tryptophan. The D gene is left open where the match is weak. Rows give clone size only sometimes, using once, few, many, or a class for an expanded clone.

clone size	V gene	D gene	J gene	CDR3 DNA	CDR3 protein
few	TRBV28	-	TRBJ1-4	TGTGCCAGCATGGCCCCAACCTTGTCTAATGAAAAACTGTTTTTT	CASMAPTLSNEKLFF
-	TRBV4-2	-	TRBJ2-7	TGTGCCAGCAGCCAAGATCCGTGGGGGGGGGCAAAAGAGCAGTACTTC	CASSQDPWGGAKEQYF
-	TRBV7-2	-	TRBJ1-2	TGTGCCAGCAGCGAAACAGGGAATTTAGGCGTTACCTTC	CASSETGNLGVTF
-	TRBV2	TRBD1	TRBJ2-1	TGTGCCAGCAGTGGGGTACAGGGGTCCTACAATGAGCAGTTCTTC	CASSGVQGSYNEQFF
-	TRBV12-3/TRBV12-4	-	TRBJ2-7	TGTGCCAGCAGTGATCCAGGGGCCCCAGGGCAGTACTTC	CASSDPGAPGQYF
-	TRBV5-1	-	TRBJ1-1	TGCGCCAGCAGCCCCAGCAGTGCCCCTTCGGGGGACACTGAAGCTTTCTTT	CASSPSSAPSGDTEAFF
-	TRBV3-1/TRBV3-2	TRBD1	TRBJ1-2	TGTGCCAGCAGCCACGCCCCCGGGACAGGGCGAGGCTACACCTTC	CASSHAPGTGRGYTF
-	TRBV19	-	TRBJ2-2	TGTGCCAGTTACTCCGACAGGTTAAAGACGGGGACCGGGGAGCTGTTTTTT	CASYSDRLKTGTGELFF
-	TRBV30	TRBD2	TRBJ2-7	TGTGCCTGGAGAGCCGGGACTAGCGTCTACGAGCAGTACTTC	CAWRAGTSVYEQYF
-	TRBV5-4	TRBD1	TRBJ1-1	TGTGCCAGCAGCTCCGGACAGGGAAACACTGAAGCTTTCTTT	CASSSGQGNTEAFF
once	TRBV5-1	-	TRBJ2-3	TGCGCCAGCAGCCTCGGGGGGCTAGCTAGCACAGATACGCAGTATTTT	CASSLGGLASTDTQYF
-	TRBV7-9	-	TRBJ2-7	TGTGCCAGCAGCTTACGCGGCAGCCCCTACGAGCAGTACTTC	CASSLRGSPYEQYF
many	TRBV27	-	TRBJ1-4	TGTGCCTCCAGGAGGGGGGGCTTTGAAAAACTGTTTTTT	CASRRGGFEKLFF
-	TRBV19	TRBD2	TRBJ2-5	TGTGCCAGTAGTATATATTCCGCGGGGGTGGAGACCCAGTACTTC	CASSIYSAGVETQYF
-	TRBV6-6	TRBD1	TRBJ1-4	TGTGCCAGCAGTTACCTGGACAGGGGGCGTAATGAAAAACTGTTTTTT	CASSYLDRGRNEKLFF
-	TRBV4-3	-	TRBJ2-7	TGCGCCAGCAGCCAAGTGGGGCAAGGCTACGAGCAGTACTTC	CASSQVGQGYEQYF
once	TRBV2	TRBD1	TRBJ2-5	TGTGCCAGCAGCGAGGACAGGATACAAGAGACCCAGTACTTC	CASSEDRIQETQYF
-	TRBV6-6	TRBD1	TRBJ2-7	TGTGCCAGCAGCCACGGACAGGGGGTCTCCGAGCAGTACTTC	CASSHGQGVSEQYF
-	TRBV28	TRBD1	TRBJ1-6	TGTGCCAGCAGTTTAGCCGACAGGGTTTTGGAATCACCCCTCCACTTT	CASSLADRVLESPLHF
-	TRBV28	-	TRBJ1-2	TGTGCCACCTCGGGCACCGGGGGGGATCGCTACACCTTC	CATSGTGGDRYTF
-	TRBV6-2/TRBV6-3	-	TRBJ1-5	TGTGCCAGCAGTTACGGGGCCAATCAGCCCCAGCATTTT	CASSYGANQPQHF